Listed here are 5 T cell receptor beta chains from one sample, sequenced in a study of radiation and T cells in renal cell carcinoma. Time point: blood 2 weeks post-SBRT. Stated treatment: 15 Gy SBRT to primary tumor, nephrectomy 4 weeks later. The table came from immunoSEQ multiplex PCR; TCRdb's copy has only in-frame clones and leaves some out. The sample shows just under 80,000 clones, 65% to 90% of them seen only once. The sample here was blood, taken from a patient whose treatment included radiotherapy and nephrectomy. The receptors here all came from a woman in her forties or fifties with renal cell carcinoma.

The gene calls are TRBV27 and TRBJ1-2; TRBD1 might be the D (5 bases). The ends were cut back, 6 bases at V and 7 bases at J, with 18 bases in the middle. Per the germline V gene, CDR1 is MNHEY and CDR2 is SMNVEV (reference sequence). The CDR3 contains 14 residues. CDR3 DNA sequence: TGTGCCAGCAGCCCTTACCAGGGAGAGGTTGGCTACACCTTC. Protein sequence: CASSPYQGEVGYTF.

The J gene is TRBJ1-1, the V gene TRBV15, with no clear D. The V gene's germline CDR1 is LNHNV and CDR2 YYDKDF (reference sequence). The CDR3 is 14 amino acids. The germline V and J ends were trimmed by 0 bases and 8 bases, with 13 bases remaining between them. In DNA, the CDR3 is TGTGCCACCAGCAGAGATTGGGAGGGTGCGGAAGCTTTCTTT. Translating it yields CATSRDWEGAEAFF.

The chain carries TRBV18 and TRBJ2-7; D is unclear. The ends were cut back, 2 bases at V and 7 bases at J, with 12 bases in the middle. Per germline, CDR1 KGHSH and CDR2 LQKENI. The CDR3 extends over 13 amino acids. CDR3 nucleotides: TGTGCCAGCTCACCAGTAACAGACGGGGAGCAGTACTTC. Translated, it gives CASSPVTDGEQYF.

V usage is TRBV27 and J usage is TRBJ1-5, with D uncertain. From germline, CDR1 is MNHEY and CDR2 SMNVEV (reference sequence). V was pared by 6 bases and J by 5 bases, with 14 bases between. The CDR3 has 14 amino acids. The CDR3 sequence is CASSPSDRHQPQHF. CDR3 nucleotides: TGTGCCAGCAGCCCTAGTGACCGCCATCAGCCCCAGCATTTT.

The chain recombines TRBV2 with TRBJ1-6; a weak D match, TRBD1 (5 bases). Trimming stripped 1 base from V and 9 bases from J, with 10 bases between. This CDR3 has 14 residues. Germline V CDR1 and CDR2: SNHLY, FYNNEI. The CDR3 loop is CASSEDTQGSPLHF. CDR3 coding DNA: TGTGCCAGCAGTGAAGATACCCAGGGTTCACCCCTCCACTTT. Using reference TRBV2 and TRBJ1-6 for the parts outside the CDR3, the full variable domain is EPEVTQTPSHQVTQMGQEVILRCVPISNHLYFYWYRQILGQKVEFLVSFYNNEISEKSEIFDDQFSVERPDGSNFTLKIRSTKLEDSAMYFCASSEDTQGSPLHFGNGTRLTVT.